The rows below give T cell receptor beta chains drawn from one sample of a study of cytomegalovirus exposure and HLA in healthy donors. This table comes from immunoSEQ multiplex PCR, and its TCRdb copy is limited to in-frame clones, with some not included. The sample consists of about 210,000 clones, approximately 78% of them appearing once. Sequenced: PBMCs. The receptors were gathered from a boy between 10 and 17 years old in good health and CMV-seronegative. The CDR3 runs from the conserved cysteine through the conserved F or W. The D gene is left open where the match is weak. Not all rows give a size; the values are once, few, many and, for expanded clones, a class.

J | V | D | size | CDR3 | DNA
TRBJ2-7 | TRBV6-5 | NA | NA | CASSYSGTPGEQYF | TGTGCCAGCAGTTACTCAGGGACTCCGGGCGAGCAGTACTTC
TRBJ2-7 | TRBV4-1 | NA | NA | CASSQRPSRPYEQYF | TGCGCCAGCAGCCAGCGCCCTAGCCGCCCCTACGAGCAGTACTTC
TRBJ2-1 | TRBV5-5 | TRBD2 | once | CASSLVAGGLIGRHEQFF | TGTGCCAGCAGCTTGGTGGCGGGAGGGCTAATCGGTCGTCATGAGCAGTTCTTC
TRBJ2-7 | TRBV5-1 | TRBD2 | NA | CASSFSLAGGAYEQYF | TGCGCCAGCAGCTTTTCCCTAGCGGGAGGGGCCTACGAGCAGTACTTC
TRBJ2-7 | TRBV10-3 | NA | NA | CATNPAGVGEQYF | TGTGCCACCAACCCGGCAGGGGTGGGCGAGCAGTACTTC
TRBJ1-1 | TRBV5-4 | TRBD1 | NA | CASSGGQLNTEAFF | TGTGCCAGCAGCGGGGGACAGTTGAACACTGAAGCTTTCTTT
TRBJ1-2 | TRBV18 | TRBD1 | NA | CASSPRTGDHYGYTF | TGTGCCAGCTCACCACGGACAGGAGACCACTATGGCTACACCTTC
TRBJ2-4 | TRBV7-8 | TRBD2 | NA | CASTLGDRPGGAKNIQYF | TGTGCCAGCACCCTTGGGGACCGCCCGGGGGGAGCCAAAAACATTCAGTACTTC
TRBJ2-7 | TRBV5-1 | NA | NA | CASSFSVPSYEQYF | TGCGCCAGCAGCTTTTCAGTTCCCTCCTACGAGCAGTACTTC
TRBJ1-5 | TRBV6-5 | TRBD1 | once | CASSQGTGSPRPQHF | TGTGCCAGCAGTCAAGGGACAGGGTCACCGCGGCCCCAGCATTTT